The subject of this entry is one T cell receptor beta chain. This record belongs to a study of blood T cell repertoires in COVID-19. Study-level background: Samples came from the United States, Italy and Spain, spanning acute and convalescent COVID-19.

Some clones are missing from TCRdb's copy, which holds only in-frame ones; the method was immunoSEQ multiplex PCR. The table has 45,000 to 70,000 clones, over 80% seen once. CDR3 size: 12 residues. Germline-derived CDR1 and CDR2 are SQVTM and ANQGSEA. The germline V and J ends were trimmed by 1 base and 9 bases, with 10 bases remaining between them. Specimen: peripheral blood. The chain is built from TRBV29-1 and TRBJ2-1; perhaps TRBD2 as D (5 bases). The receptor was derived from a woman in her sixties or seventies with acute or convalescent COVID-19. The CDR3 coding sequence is TGCAGCGTTGAAGGGGCTAGCTTTGAGCAGTTCTTC. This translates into CSVEGASFEQFF.